This paragraph reports one T cell receptor (beta chain). The target antigen is unknown. At survey level, the immunoSEQ assay was run in its v3.0 version. Assay: immunoSEQ multiplex PCR; the TCRdb copy retains only in-frame clones and omits some. This table has tens of thousands of clones, around nine tenths appearing once. This CDR3 has 14 amino acids. Germline-derived CDR1 and CDR2 are SGDLS and YYNGEE. V lost 1 base, J lost 0 bases, and 7 bases lay in between. These data are taken from a study of long-term antiretroviral therapy in people with HIV. Study-level findings and limits: Repertoires from HIV showed CDR3 length ranges narrower than those of controls.

Sequenced material: unsorted PBMCs, taken 1.1 years after starting antiretroviral therapy. J is TRBJ2-5 and V is TRBV9; D ambiguous. The source is a man aged 18 to 30 with HIV. For the CDR3, the DNA is TGTGCCAGCAGCGTAAGATGGGACCAAGAGACCCAGTACTTC. The encoded protein is CASSVRWDQETQYF. Combining the CDR3 with reference TRBV9 and TRBJ2-5 gives the whole variable domain DSGVTQTPKHLITATGQRVTLRCSPRSGDLSVYWYQQSLDQGLQFLIQYYNGEERAKGNILERFSAQQFPDLHSELNLSSLELGDSALYFCASSVRWDQETQYFGPGTRLLVL.